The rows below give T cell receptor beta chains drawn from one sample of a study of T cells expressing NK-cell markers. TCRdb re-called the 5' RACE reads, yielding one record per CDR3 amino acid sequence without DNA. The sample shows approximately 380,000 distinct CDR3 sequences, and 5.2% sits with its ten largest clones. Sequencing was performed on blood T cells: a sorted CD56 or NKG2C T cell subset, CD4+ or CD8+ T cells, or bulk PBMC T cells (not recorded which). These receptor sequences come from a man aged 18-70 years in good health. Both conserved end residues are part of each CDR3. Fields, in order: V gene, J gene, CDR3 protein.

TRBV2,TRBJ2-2,CASSELRLLGGELFF
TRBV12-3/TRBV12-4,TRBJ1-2,CASSPAEGALCTF
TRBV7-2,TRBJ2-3,CASRNNPTSTDTQYF
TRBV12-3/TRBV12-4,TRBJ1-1,CASTARKGGPFAEAFF
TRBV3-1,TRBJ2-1,CASSQFVDREIYNEQFF
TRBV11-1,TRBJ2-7,CASSLDTNSYEQYF
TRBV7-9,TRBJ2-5,CASSGLKGGETQYF
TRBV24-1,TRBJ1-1,CATKAELNTEAFF
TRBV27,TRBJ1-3,CASRRQGVNTIYF
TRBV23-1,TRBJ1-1,CASSQILSGHGNTEAFF
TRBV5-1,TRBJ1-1,CASKFPGQNTEAFF
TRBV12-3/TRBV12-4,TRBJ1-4,CASSPGAGGEEKLFF
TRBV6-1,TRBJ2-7,CASRREKGFYEQYF
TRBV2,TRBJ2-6,CASSTTGGYPSGANVLTF
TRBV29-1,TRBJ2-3,CSVARRTDTDTQYF
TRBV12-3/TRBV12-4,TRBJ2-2,CASSPNGQTNTGELFF
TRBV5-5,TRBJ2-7,CASSRAGVFYEQYF
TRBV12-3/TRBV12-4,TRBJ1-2,CASSLRGQGGYGYTF
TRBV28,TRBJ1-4,CASSLSTGRVANEKLFF
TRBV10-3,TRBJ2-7,CAISDPRGGAEQYF
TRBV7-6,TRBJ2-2,CASSPQVGGGENTGELFF
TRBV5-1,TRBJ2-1,CASSRWGQVDEQFF
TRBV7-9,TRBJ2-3,CASSLLPPGQDTDTQYF
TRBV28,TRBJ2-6,CASSFTLGANVLTF
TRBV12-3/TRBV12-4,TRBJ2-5,CASSRGTDFLETQYF
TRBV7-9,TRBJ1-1,CASSQTGPTEAFF